Below, 6 T cell receptor beta chains from the same sample are listed, as sequenced in a study of blood T cell repertoires in COVID-19. Generated by immunoSEQ multiplex PCR, the TCRdb table keeps only in-frame clones and is missing some. The repertoire holds about 74,000 clones, 70% to 90% seen once, with over 30% in the top ten. Source material: peripheral blood. Receptors originate from a man between 65 and 80 years old with acute or convalescent COVID-19.

This chain links TRBV4-1 with TRBJ2-3; 10 bases map to TRBD1. The CDR3 consists of 22 residues. The ends lost 0 bases at V and 0 bases at J; junction bases unmatched: 18. CDR1 MGHRA and CDR2 YSYEKL come from the germline V gene. The chain's CDR3 is CASSQERSDRGLIRGSTDTQYF. The CDR3 bases are TGCGCCAGCAGCCAAGAGAGATCCGACAGGGGGCTTATAAGGGGTAGCACAGATACGCAGTATTTT.

V usage is TRBV7-2 and J usage is TRBJ2-4; 7 nucleotides agree with TRBD1. In germline, CDR1 is SGHTA, CDR2 FQGNSA. The CDR3 consists of 17 residues. The junction had 6 bases not matched to a gene; V was cut back by 1 base and J by 0 bases. CDR3 DNA sequence: TGTGCCAGCAGCTTAGTGACAGGGACAGTAGCCAAAAACATTCAGTACTTC. This encodes CASSLVTGTVAKNIQYF.

CDR3: CASRRGAGSTDTQYF. In nucleotides, the CDR3 is TGTGCCAGCAGACGAGGCGCGGGGAGCACAGATACGCAGTATTTT. The chain uses TRBV9 and TRBJ2-3; maybe TRBD2 (6 bases). The ends were cut back, 5 bases at V and 0 bases at J, with 13 bases in the middle. The CDR3 length is 15 residues. In germline, CDR1 is SGDLS, CDR2 YYNGEE. The full variable domain, completed using reference TRBV9 and TRBJ2-3, is DSGVTQTPKHLITATGQRVTLRCSPRSGDLSVYWYQQSLDQGLQFLIQYYNGEERAKGNILERFSAQQFPDLHSELNLSSLELGDSALYFCASRRGAGSTDTQYFGPGTRLTVL.

With regard to this clone: The junction differs from germline at one of its ends, possibly a read error. V and J are TRBV7-7 and TRBJ2-1; D remains ambiguous. CDR1 is SSHAT and CDR2 is FNYEAQ in the germline V gene (reference sequence). The CDR3 is made up of 13 amino acids. The CDR3 coding sequence is TGTGCTAGCAGCTTATCCCCTAACAATGAGCAGTTCTTC. Translating it yields CASSLSPNNEQFF.

The CDR3: CASSPGERGYTF. CDR3 sequence (DNA): TGTGCCAGCAGCCCGGGGGAGAGGGGCTACACCTTC. This chain joins TRBV3-1 (or the pseudogene TRBV3-2) and TRBJ1-2; D may be TRBD1 (5 bases). From germline, CDR1 is LGHDT and CDR2 YNNKEL (reference sequence). The ends were cut back, 4 bases at V and 8 bases at J, with 11 bases in the middle. The CDR3 contains 12 residues.

This chain uses TRBV5-4 with TRBJ2-3; D is perhaps TRBD2 (5 bases). V was shortened by 4 bases and J by 2 bases, with 14 bases between the two germline ends. The CDR3 is made up of 15 amino acids. CDR1 is SGHNT, CDR2 YYREEE, per germline (reference sequence). CDR3 amino acids: CASSIGSLDTDTQYF. The CDR3 coding sequence is TGTGCCAGCAGCATAGGGAGCCTCGACACAGATACGCAGTATTTT.